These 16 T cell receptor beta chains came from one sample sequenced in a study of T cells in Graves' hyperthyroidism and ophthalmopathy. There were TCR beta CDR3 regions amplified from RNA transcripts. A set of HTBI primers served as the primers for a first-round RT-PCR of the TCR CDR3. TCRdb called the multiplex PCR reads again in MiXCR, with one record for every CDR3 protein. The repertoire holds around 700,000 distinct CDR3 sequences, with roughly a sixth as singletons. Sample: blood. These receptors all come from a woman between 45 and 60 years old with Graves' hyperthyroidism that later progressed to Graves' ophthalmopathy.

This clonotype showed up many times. The CDR3 DNA sequence: TGTGCCAGCACCCCTCACTCTGGCGGGGTCTACGAGCAGTACTTC. It translates to CASTPHSGGVYEQYF. The chain has TRBV12-3 or TRBV12-4 and TRBJ2-7; possible D gene TRBD2, 6 bases. CDR3 length: 15 amino acids. V lost 7 bases to trimming and J lost 3 bases, with 19 bases between them.

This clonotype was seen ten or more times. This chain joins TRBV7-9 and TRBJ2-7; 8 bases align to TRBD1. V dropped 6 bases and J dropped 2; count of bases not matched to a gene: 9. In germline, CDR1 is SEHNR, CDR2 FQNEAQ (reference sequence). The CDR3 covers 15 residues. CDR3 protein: CASSSRGQGPYEQYF. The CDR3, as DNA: TGTGCCAGCAGTTCCCGCGGACAGGGTCCCTACGAGCAGTACTTC.

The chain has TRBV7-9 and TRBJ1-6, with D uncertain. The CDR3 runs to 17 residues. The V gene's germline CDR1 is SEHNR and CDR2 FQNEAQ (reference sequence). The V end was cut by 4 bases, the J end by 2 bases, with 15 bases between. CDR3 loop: CASSSGTEVPYNSPLHF. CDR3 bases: TGTGCCAGCAGCTCAGGCACAGAAGTCCCCTATAATTCACCCCTCCACTTT. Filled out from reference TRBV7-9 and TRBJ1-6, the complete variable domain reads DTGVSQNPRHKITKRGQNVTFRCDPISEHNRLYWYRQTLGQGPEFLTYFQNEAQLEKSRLLSDRFSAERPKGSFSTLEIQRTEQGDSAMYLCASSSGTEVPYNSPLHFGNGTRLTVT.

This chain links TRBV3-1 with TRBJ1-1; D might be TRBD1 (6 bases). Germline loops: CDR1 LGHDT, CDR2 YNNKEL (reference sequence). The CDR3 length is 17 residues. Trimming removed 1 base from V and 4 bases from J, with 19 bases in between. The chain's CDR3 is CASSQGAGPGGGTEAFF. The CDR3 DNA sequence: TGTGCCAGCAGCCAAGGGGCCGGGCCCGGAGGGGGCACTGAAGCTTTCTTT.

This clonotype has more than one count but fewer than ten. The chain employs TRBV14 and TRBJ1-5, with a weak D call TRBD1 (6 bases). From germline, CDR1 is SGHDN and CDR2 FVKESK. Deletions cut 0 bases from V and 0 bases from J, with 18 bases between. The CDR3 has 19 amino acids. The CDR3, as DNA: TGTGCCAGCAGCCAAGACGTTCCAGACAGGACTTATAGCAATCAGCCCCAGCATTTT. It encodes CASSQDVPDRTYSNQPQHF.

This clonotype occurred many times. The CDR3 region has the DNA TGTGCCAGCAGTCCGCGACATCGCTCCTACGAGCAGTACTTC. Amino acids: CASSPRHRSYEQYF. The chain uses TRBV27 and TRBJ2-7; D gene uncertain. The CDR3 has 14 residues. Germline V gene data show CDR1 as MNHEY and CDR2 as SMNVEV (reference sequence). Deletions cut 5 bases from V and 0 bases from J, with 11 bases between.

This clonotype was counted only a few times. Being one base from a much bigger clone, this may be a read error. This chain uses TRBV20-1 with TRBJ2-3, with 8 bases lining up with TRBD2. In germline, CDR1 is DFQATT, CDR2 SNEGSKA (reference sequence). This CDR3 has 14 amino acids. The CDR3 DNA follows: TGCAGTGCTCATAGCGGGGTCGACACAGATACGCGGTATTTT. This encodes CSAHSGVDTDTRYF.

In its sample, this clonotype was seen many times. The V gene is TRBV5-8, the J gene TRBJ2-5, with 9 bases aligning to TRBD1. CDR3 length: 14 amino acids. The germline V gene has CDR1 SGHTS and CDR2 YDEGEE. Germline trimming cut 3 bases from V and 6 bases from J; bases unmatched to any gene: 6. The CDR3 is CASSSGQGWKTQYF. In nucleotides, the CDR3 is TGTGCCAGCAGCTCGGGACAGGGATGGAAGACCCAGTACTTC. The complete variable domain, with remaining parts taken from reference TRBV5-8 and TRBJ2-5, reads EAGVTQSPTHLIKTRGQQATLRCSPISGHTSVYWYQQALGLGLQFLLWYDEGEERNRGNFPPRFSGRQFPNYSSELNVNALELEDSALYLCASSSGQGWKTQYFGPGTRLLVL.

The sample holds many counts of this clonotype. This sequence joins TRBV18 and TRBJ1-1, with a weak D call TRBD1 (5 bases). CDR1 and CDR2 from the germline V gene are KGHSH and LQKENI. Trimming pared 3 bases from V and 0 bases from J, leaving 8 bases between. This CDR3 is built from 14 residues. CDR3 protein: CASSPDKVNTEAFF. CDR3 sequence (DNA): TGTGCCAGCTCACCGGACAAGGTGAACACTGAAGCTTTCTTT.

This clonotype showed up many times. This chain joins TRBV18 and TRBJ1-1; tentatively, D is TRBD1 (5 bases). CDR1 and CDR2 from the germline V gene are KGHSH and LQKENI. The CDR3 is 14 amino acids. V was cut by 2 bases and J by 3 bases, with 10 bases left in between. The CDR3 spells CASSPARADTEAFF. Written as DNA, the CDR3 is TGTGCCAGCTCACCAGCCAGGGCGGACACTGAAGCTTTCTTT.

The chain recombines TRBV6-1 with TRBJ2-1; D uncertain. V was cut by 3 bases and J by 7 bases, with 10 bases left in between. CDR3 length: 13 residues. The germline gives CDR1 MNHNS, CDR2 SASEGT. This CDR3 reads CASSEAPHNEQFF. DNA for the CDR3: TGTGCCAGCAGTGAGGCCCCGCATAATGAGCAGTTCTTC.

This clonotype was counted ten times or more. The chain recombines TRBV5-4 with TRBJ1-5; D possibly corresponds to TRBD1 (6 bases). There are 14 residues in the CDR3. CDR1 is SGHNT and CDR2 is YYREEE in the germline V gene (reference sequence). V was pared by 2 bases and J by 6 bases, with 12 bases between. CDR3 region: CASSLAGDGQPQHF. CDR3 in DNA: TGTGCCAGCAGCTTAGCAGGGGATGGTCAGCCCCAGCATTTT.

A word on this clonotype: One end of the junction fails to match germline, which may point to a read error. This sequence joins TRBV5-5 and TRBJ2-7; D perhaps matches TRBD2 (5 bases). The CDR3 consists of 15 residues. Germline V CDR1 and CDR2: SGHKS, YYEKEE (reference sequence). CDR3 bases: TGTGCCAGCAGCATGGACTCTTCACCCTTCTACGAGCAGTGCTTC. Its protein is CASSMDSSPFYEQCF.

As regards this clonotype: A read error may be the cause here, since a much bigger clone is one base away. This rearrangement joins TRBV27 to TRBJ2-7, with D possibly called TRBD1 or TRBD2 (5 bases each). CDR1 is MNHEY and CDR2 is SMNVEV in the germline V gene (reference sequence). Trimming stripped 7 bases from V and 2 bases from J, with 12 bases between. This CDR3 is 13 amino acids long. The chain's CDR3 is CASKAGSPYEQYF. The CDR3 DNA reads TGTGCCAGCAAGGCAGGGAGCCCCTACGAGCAGTACTTC.

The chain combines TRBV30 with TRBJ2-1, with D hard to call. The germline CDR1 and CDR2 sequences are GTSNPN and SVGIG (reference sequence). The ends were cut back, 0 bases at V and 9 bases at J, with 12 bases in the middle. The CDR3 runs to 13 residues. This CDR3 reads CAWSVRTASEQFF. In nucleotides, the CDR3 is TGTGCCTGGAGTGTACGAACCGCCTCTGAGCAGTTCTTC.

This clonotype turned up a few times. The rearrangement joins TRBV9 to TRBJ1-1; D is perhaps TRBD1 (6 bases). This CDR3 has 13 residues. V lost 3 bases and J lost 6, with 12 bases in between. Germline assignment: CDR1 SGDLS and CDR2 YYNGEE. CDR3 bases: TGTGCCAGCAGCGATGTGGAGGGGGCTGAAGCTTTCTTT. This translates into CASSDVEGAEAFF.